This T cell receptor (beta chain) was recorded in a study of CD8 T cells in ankylosing spondylitis. Worth noting for this clonotype: Its antigen remains unknown.

In germline, CDR1 is DFQATT, CDR2 SNEGSKA (reference sequence). Trimming took off 2 bases at V and 8 bases at J, with 12 bases between the two ends. CDR3 length equals 13 residues. TCRdb called the 5' RACE reads again in MiXCR, with one record for every CDR3 protein. The sample lists more than 650,000 distinct CDR3 sequences; approximately 10% were seen once. Study outcomes and limitations: A TCR beta motif of several highly homologous variants seemed to mark ankylosing spondylitis blood.

Sequencing used blood, either unsorted or a sorted T cell fraction (not recorded which). The receptor was isolated from a male donor with ankylosing spondylitis. The chain couples TRBV20-1 to TRBJ1-4; D remains ambiguous. As DNA, the CDR3 is TGCAGTGCTAGACCCGAGTTTCGCGAAAAACTGTTTTTT. Translating gives CSARPEFREKLFF.